This entry lists 18 T cell receptor beta chains sequenced from one sample in a study of identical twins. TCRdb redid the calling of the 5' RACE reads with MiXCR, one entry per CDR3 protein. Here the sample spans about 260,000 distinct CDR3 sequences, 5.5% to 7% being singletons. These data also featured in a second study, about yellow fever vaccine responses in identical twins.

Input material: memory (CD45RO+) T cells sorted from blood. All receptors derive from a woman under 30 in good health.

This clonotype was counted ten times or more. The chain carries TRBV3-1 and TRBJ2-1, with unresolved D. Trimming took 0 bases from V and 8 from J, leaving 17 bases between them. The length of the CDR3 is 16 residues. The germline CDR1 and CDR2 sequences are LGHDT and YNNKEL (reference sequence). CDR3 amino acids: CASSQDPRSPFDEQFF. CDR3 nucleotide sequence: TGTGCCAGCAGCCAAGACCCCAGGTCCCCTTTCGATGAGCAGTTCTTC.

This chain connects TRBV14 to TRBJ2-2; TRBD2 matches 15 bases. The CDR3 is made up of 18 amino acids. CDR1 is SGHDN, CDR2 FVKESK, per germline. V shed 4 bases and J 5 bases; nucleotides not matched to a gene: 8. As DNA, the CDR3 is TGTGCCAGCAGCCTACTGGGACTAGCGGGAGGAAGGACCGGGGAGCTGTTTTTT. It yields the protein CASSLLGLAGGRTGELFF.

This clonotype was recorded many times. The V and J genes are TRBV5-1 and TRBJ1-4; D ambiguous. Trimming took off 1 base at V and 4 bases at J, with 8 bases between the two ends. The length of the CDR3 is 14 residues. Germline CDR1 is SGHRS and CDR2 is YFSETQ. The CDR3 DNA reads as TGCGCCAGCAGCTTGATTGACGGTAATGAAAAACTGTTTTTT. It translates to CASSLIDGNEKLFF.

In its sample, this clonotype was seen many times. V and J are TRBV12-3 or TRBV12-4 and TRBJ2-2, with D hard to call. There are 14 residues in the CDR3. Trimming pared 7 bases from V and 5 bases from J, leaving 14 bases between. The CDR3 bases are TGTGCCAGCACCCTTTCGACACCTACCGGGGAGCTGTTTTTT. As protein: CASTLSTPTGELFF.

This clonotype came up a few times. CDR3 nucleotide sequence: TGCGCCAGCAAAATGCTAGCGGGGAAAGCCTACAATGAGCAGTTCTTC. Translation gives CASKMLAGKAYNEQFF. The V and J genes are TRBV5-1 and TRBJ2-1; 9 nucleotides line up with TRBD2. CDR1 SGHRS and CDR2 YFSETQ come from the germline V gene. V was clipped by 6 bases and J by 2 bases; unmatched bases: 9. This CDR3 comprises 16 residues.

CDR3 DNA sequence: TGCGCCAGCAGCTTACAGCCGGGGGAGTGGGAGGAGCTGTTTTTT. The encoded protein is CASSLQPGEWEELFF. The V gene is TRBV4-1, the J gene TRBJ2-2, with D maybe TRBD2 (6 bases). The CDR3 is 15 amino acids. V was cut by 5 bases and J by 10 bases, with 20 bases left in between. Germline-derived CDR1 and CDR2 are MGHRA and YSYEKL.

This clonotype was observed a handful of times. The chain recombines TRBV9 with TRBJ1-1; possible D gene TRBD1, 5 bases. Trimming took off 3 bases at V and 13 bases at J, with 16 bases between the two ends. The CDR3 spans 12 residues. Germline V CDR1 and CDR2: SGDLS, YYNGEE. The CDR3 sequence: CASSARDRSVFF. The CDR3, as DNA: TGTGCCAGCAGCGCCCGGGACCGGAGTGTTTTCTTT. The full variable domain, its missing parts supplied by reference TRBV9 and TRBJ1-1, is DSGVTQTPKHLITATGQRVTLRCSPRSGDLSVYWYQQSLDQGLQFLIQYYNGEERAKGNILERFSAQQFPDLHSELNLSSLELGDSALYFCASSARDRSVFFGQGTRLTVV.

The V and J genes are TRBV5-6 and TRBJ1-1; no reliable D call. Per the germline V gene, CDR1 is SGHDT and CDR2 is YYEEEE. V was pared by 6 bases and J by 1 base, with 13 bases between. The CDR3 runs 14 residues. CDR3 residues: CASKSAPGNTEAFF. CDR3 bases: TGTGCCAGCAAATCGGCCCCTGGGAACACTGAAGCTTTCTTT.

The table lists this clonotype with many counts. The rearrangement links TRBV11-2 to TRBJ1-2, with a weak D call TRBD1 (6 bases). The CDR3 has 14 amino acids. Between the trimmed V and J ends, which lost 2 bases and 4 bases, there was a span of 11 bases. Germline values: CDR1 SGHAT, CDR2 FQNNGV. CDR3 sequence (DNA): TGTGCCAGCAGCTTACAGACAGGTCGCTATGGCTACACCTTC. Translation: CASSLQTGRYGYTF.

This clonotype has more than one count but fewer than ten. CDR3 amino acids: CASSPPTGNSYEQYF. The CDR3 nucleotides read TGTGCCAGCTCACCACCTACAGGGAACTCCTACGAGCAGTACTTC. This chain uses TRBV18 with TRBJ2-7; possible D gene TRBD1, 6 bases. Germline assignment: CDR1 KGHSH and CDR2 LQKENI. Trimming stripped 0 bases from V and 0 bases from J, with 9 bases between. This CDR3 has 15 residues.

The gene calls are TRBV7-7 and TRBJ2-5, with D possibly matching TRBD2 (7 bases). Germline lookup yields CDR1 SSHAT and CDR2 FNYEAQ (reference sequence). Trimming removed 8 bases from V and 1 base from J, with 17 bases in between. The CDR3 extends over 15 amino acids. For the CDR3, the DNA is TGTGCCAGCGCATCGGGGGGCGGTCGCCAAGAGACCCAGTACTTC. Amino acid sequence: CASASGGGRQETQYF. Full variable domain (rest looked up from reference TRBV7-7 and TRBJ2-5): GAGVSQSPRYKVTKRGQDVTLRCDPISSHATLYWYQQALGQGPEFLTYFNYEAQPDKSGLPSDRFSAERPEGSISTLTIQRTEQRDSAMYRCASASGGGRQETQYFGPGTRLLVL.

This clonotype was counted many times. The V gene is TRBV20-1, the J gene TRBJ2-1; the D is unclear. From germline, CDR1 is DFQATT and CDR2 SNEGSKA (reference sequence). This CDR3 is built from 15 residues. The V end lost 1 base, the J end lost 6 bases, and 16 bases lay between the germline ends. The CDR3 sequence: CSARAGQILSNEQFF. DNA for the CDR3: TGCAGTGCTAGAGCGGGCCAGATTCTAAGCAATGAGCAGTTCTTC.

This clonotype occurred many times. The chain employs TRBV12-3 or TRBV12-4 and TRBJ1-2, with D possibly matching TRBD1 (6 bases). This CDR3 spans 12 amino acids. V lost 6 bases and J 7 bases, leaving 12 bases between the germline ends. The CDR3 DNA sequence: TGTGCCAGCAGAGGGACAAGCCGTGGCTACACCTTC. As protein: CASRGTSRGYTF.

J is TRBJ1-3 and V is TRBV20-1; tentatively, D is TRBD1 (5 bases). The V gene's germline CDR1 is DFQATT and CDR2 SNEGSKA (reference sequence). Trimming left V 3 bases short and J 0 bases short, with 12 bases between. The CDR3 covers 15 residues. The CDR3 sequence: CSARGLGDSGNTIYF. The CDR3 DNA follows: TGCAGTGCTAGGGGGTTAGGGGACTCTGGAAACACCATATATTTT.

The chain combines TRBV28 with TRBJ1-2; TRBD1 matches 8 bases. The J segment lost 2 bases and the V segment lost 10 bases, leaving 15 bases of the junction unmatched. CDR3 length: 16 residues. The germline gives CDR1 MDHEN, CDR2 SYDVKM. The CDR3 region has the DNA TGTGCCACTATTGCGGGGGGCAGGGGGCACAACTATGGCTACACCTTC. Protein sequence: CATIAGGRGHNYGYTF.

In its sample, this clonotype was seen many times. The chain carries TRBV28 and TRBJ1-1; 11 nucleotides agree with TRBD1. The CDR3 is 14 residues long. The ends lost 6 bases at V and 10 bases at J; junction bases unmatched: 10. Germline V gives CDR1 MDHEN, CDR2 SYDVKM. This chain's CDR3 is CASRISGTGGIAFF. CDR3 nucleotide sequence: TGTGCCAGCAGAATCTCCGGGACAGGGGGGATAGCTTTCTTT. Full variable domain (missing parts from reference TRBV28 and TRBJ1-1): DVKVTQSSRYLVKRTGEKVFLECVQDMDHENMFWYRQDPGLGLRLIYFSYDVKMKEKGDIPEGYSVSREKKERFSLILESASTNQTSMYLCASRISGTGGIAFFGQGTRLTVV.

The J gene is TRBJ2-4, the V gene TRBV18, with a possible D match to TRBD2 (5 bases). CDR3 size: 17 residues. The ends were cut back, 3 bases at V and 1 base at J, with 16 bases in the middle. Germline V gene lookup returns CDR1 KGHSH and CDR2 LQKENI. CDR3 protein: CASSPSEARGAKNIQYF. The CDR3 bases are TGTGCCAGCTCACCTTCAGAAGCCCGAGGGGCCAAAAACATTCAGTACTTC.

There are many counts of this clonotype. This rearrangement joins TRBV10-3 to TRBJ2-5; 11 positions agree with TRBD2. The CDR3 is 15 residues long. J gave up 4 bases and V 3 bases, and 4 bases lay outside the gene matches. Germline V gene sequence: CDR1 ENHRY, CDR2 SYGVKD. The CDR3 region is CAISDPGLAGETQYF. CDR3 DNA: TGTGCCATCAGTGATCCCGGACTAGCGGGAGAGACCCAGTACTTC.